This T cell receptor beta chain originates from a study of regulatory T cells in long-lasting Graves disease. Study-wide points: Reduced TCR diversity was observed in persistent Graves' patients versus newly diagnosed patients. Under persistent disease, TRBV28, TRBJ1-2 and TRBJ2-5 were used preferentially.

The germline gives CDR1 SGHVS, CDR2 FQNEAQ. There are 14 residues in the CDR3. Trimming left V 0 bases short and J 3 bases short, with 6 bases between. This clonotype was counted many times. Its antigen is still unknown. Noted time point: newly diagnosed GD, antithyroid drugs for less than 3 months. After RNA was extracted from PBMCs, the TCR library was made from it. TCR beta libraries were built with iRepertoire HTBI primers and Arm-PCR of CDR3 regions. Using its own MiXCR run on the multiplex PCR reads, TCRdb lists one record per CDR3 protein. The sample carries about 240,000 distinct CDR3 sequences, 20% recorded once.

The source was peripheral blood mononuclear cells (PBMCs), collected at new diagnosis, from a patient treated with antithyroid drugs. The source of this sequence is a female donor with Graves disease. The chain joins TRBV7-8 to TRBJ1-5; no firm D call. CDR3 DNA: TGTGCCAGCAGCTTAGCGCTTTCCAATCAGCCCCAGCATTTT. It is translated as CASSLALSNQPQHF. Full variable domain (outside the CDR3, taken from reference TRBV7-8 and TRBJ1-5): GAGVSQSPRYKVAKRGQDVALRCDPISGHVSLFWYQQALGQGPEFLTYFQNEAQLDKSGLPSDRFFAERPEGSVSTLKIQRTQQEDSAVYLCASSLALSNQPQHFGDGTRLSIL.